This T cell receptor beta chain was observed in a study of shared clonotypes between healthy human individuals. The data were produced by immunoSEQ multiplex PCR, yet TCRdb's version contains in-frame clones alone and is incomplete. The table lists some 500,000 clones, roughly 85% of them singletons. Findings of the study overall: Clonotype sharing among the donors was expected to vary with sequencing depth.

The CDR3 length is 14 residues. Germline V CDR1 and CDR2: SGHRS, YFSETQ. With 4 bases removed from V and 7 bases from J, the gap between germline ends came to 14 bases. As to this clone: Its matching antigen is unknown.

V and J are TRBV5-1 and TRBJ2-2, with D uncertain. The TCR originated in a woman aged 40 to 50 in good health. Some clones in this sample may be carry-over from other donors' samples. Material for sequencing was PBMCs. The DNA for the CDR3 is TGCGCCAGCAGCGAGTCGTCCGGTTTCGGGGAGCTGTTTTTT. Its protein product is CASSESSGFGELFF.